The 4 T cell receptor beta chains given below trace back to one sample, sequenced in a study of T cells expressing NK-cell markers. TCRdb re-called the 5' RACE reads and gives one entry per CDR3 protein, without DNA. The listing contains 500,000 or so distinct CDR3 sequences. The specimen was blood T cells: a sorted CD56 or NKG2C T cell subset, CD4+ or CD8+ T cells, or bulk PBMC T cells (not recorded which). The receptors shown here come from a man younger than 35 in good health.

The rearrangement joins TRBV3-1 to TRBJ2-3. The CDR3 runs 16 residues. The germline gives CDR1 LGHDT, CDR2 YNNKEL (reference sequence). The CDR3 spells CASSQDAGVVADTQYF.

CDR3 sequence reads: CASSLGQAEDTQYF. The rearrangement joins TRBV5-5 to TRBJ2-3; without DNA, the TCRdb call of TRBD1 cannot be checked. The germline CDR1 and CDR2 sequences are SGHKS and YYEKEE (reference sequence). The CDR3 sequence is 14 residues long.

This chain joins TRBV3-1 and TRBJ2-1; the D gene TCRdb calls, TRBD1, cannot be checked with no DNA. CDR3 length equals 15 residues. Germline V gene sequence: CDR1 LGHDT, CDR2 YNNKEL (reference sequence). The CDR3 is CASSPRGRGYNEQFF.

V and J are TRBV5-6 and TRBJ2-1; lacking DNA, the TRBD1 call made by TCRdb goes unchecked. Germline CDR1 SGHDT, CDR2 YYEEEE. CDR3 length: 15 amino acids. CDR3 sequence: CASSYWGRLIGEQFF. The variable domain in full, with the rest retrieved from reference TRBV5-6 and TRBJ2-1, is DAGVTQSPTHLIKTRGQQVTLRCSPKSGHDTVSWYQQALGQGPQFIFQYYEEEERQRGNFPDRFSGHQFPNYSSELNVNALLLGDSALYLCASSYWGRLIGEQFFGPGTRLTVL.